This T cell receptor (beta chain) was retrieved from a study of blood T cell repertoires in COVID-19. At the level of the study: Acute and convalescent COVID-19 specimens originated in the United States, Italy and Spain.

The CDR3 runs 14 residues. Germline values: CDR1 SGHRS, CDR2 YFSETQ. V lost 4 bases, J lost 4 bases, and 6 bases stayed unmatched. As concerns this clone: Other DNA sequences within the sample encode an identical CDR3.

Per the original methods: It was from reference gene primer amplification that nucleated cell counts were estimated. Measured with immunoSEQ multiplex PCR; TCRdb has only the in-frame clones, and not every one. The V and J calls and clone size are taken from that table; D and trimming were inferred from the DNA. The repertoire holds 250,000 or so clones, with about 91% as singletons. The origin of this receptor is a middle-aged woman who had recovered from COVID-19. The chain uses TRBV5-1 and TRBJ2-5; 8 positions agree with TRBD1. Sequencing used peripheral blood. As DNA, the CDR3 is TGCGCCAGCAGCCTCACAGGGGGAAGAGAGACCCAGTACTTC. Protein product: CASSLTGGRETQYF.